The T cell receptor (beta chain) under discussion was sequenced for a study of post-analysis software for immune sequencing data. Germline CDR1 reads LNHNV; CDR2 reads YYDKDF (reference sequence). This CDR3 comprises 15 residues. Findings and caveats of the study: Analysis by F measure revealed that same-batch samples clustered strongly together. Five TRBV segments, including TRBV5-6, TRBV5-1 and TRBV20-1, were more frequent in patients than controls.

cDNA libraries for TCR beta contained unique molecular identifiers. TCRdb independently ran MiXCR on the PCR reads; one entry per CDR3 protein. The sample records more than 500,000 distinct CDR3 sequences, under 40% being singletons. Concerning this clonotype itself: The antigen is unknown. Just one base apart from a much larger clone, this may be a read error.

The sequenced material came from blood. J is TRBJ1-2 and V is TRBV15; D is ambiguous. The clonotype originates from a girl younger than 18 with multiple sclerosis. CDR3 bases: TGTGTCACCAGCAGAGATAGGGCACCTCTCGAAGGCTACACCTTC. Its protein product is CVTSRDRAPLEGYTF.